The clone carrying this T cell receptor beta chain was observed at least ten times. What it binds is unknown. Genomic DNA templated the TCR beta VDJ and CDR3 profiling. TCRdb reanalysed the reads using MiXCR and keeps one entry per CDR3 protein. The data show 150,000 to 200,000 distinct CDR3 sequences, around 45% seen once. These data come from a study of CD8+CD57+ T cells in acquired aplastic anemia. Turning to the study itself: The mean DNA yield obtained from sorted CD4+ and CD8+ cells came to 3.2 ug. Around 10 million reads were obtained on average for healthy donor CD4+ cells.

General study results and limits: Patients had under 30 CD8+ CDR3 sequences in common with controls (the shared set). A significant difference in CD8+ Simpson's diversity between patients and controls was not found.

This TCR was sampled from a human donor in good health. The specimen was sorted CD4+, CD8+, or CD8+CD57+ T cells (not recorded which) from PBMCs.

This CDR3 is CASSSGTGGLQETQYF. The CDR3 bases are TGTGCCAGCAGCTCAGGAACGGGAGGTTTGCAGGAGACCCAGTACTTC. V usage is TRBV11-2 and J usage is TRBJ2-5, with 7 bases lining up with TRBD2. The CDR3 has 16 amino acids. Germline V gives CDR1 SGHAT, CDR2 FQNNGV. J lost 5 bases, V lost 4 bases, and 13 bases had no gene match.